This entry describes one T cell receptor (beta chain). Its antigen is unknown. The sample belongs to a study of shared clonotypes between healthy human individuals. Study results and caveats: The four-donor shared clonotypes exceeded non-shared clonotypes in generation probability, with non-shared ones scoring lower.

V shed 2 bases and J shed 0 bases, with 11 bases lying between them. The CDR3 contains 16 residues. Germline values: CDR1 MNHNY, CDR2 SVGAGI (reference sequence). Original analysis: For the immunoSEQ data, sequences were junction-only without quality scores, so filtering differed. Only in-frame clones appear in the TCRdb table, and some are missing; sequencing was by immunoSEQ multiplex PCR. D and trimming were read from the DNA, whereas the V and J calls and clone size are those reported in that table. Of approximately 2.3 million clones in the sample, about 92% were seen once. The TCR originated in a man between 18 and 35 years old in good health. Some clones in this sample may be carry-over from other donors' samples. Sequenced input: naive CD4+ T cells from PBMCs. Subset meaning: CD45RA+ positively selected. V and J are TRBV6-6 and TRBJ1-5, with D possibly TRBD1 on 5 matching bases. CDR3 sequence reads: CASSYDLGGSNQPQHF. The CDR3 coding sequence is TGTGCCAGCAGTTACGACTTGGGGGGTAGCAATCAGCCCCAGCATTTT.